This TCR beta chain is drawn from a study of a mutant IDH1 vaccine in newly diagnosed glioma. Study background: It was radiotherapy, temozolomide, or both that patients received previously, with most receiving both. Visits designated V12 and V13 were conducted at weeks 35 and 47, respectively.

Sequencing was performed with immunoSEQ multiplex PCR; in TCRdb, only in-frame clones are kept and a portion is missing. Altogether over 65,000 clones are present, 84% being singletons, with the ten largest covering around 12%. Overall study results and limits: About 92% of patients showed vaccine-induced immune responses across multiple MHC alleles.

The time point here: week 35, safety follow-up. Vaccine doses each comprised 300 ug of mutant IDH1 20-mer peptide, with topical imiquimod. On this clone: Antigen: not known.

Germline V lookup: CDR1 SGHTA, CDR2 FQGNSA. With 5 bases removed from V and 5 bases from J, the gap between germline ends came to 18 bases. The CDR3 sequence is 15 residues long. The receptor was derived from a man younger than 35 with glioma. The sequencing used PBMCs, collected from a glioma patient whose treatment included an IDH1 peptide vaccine. This sequence joins TRBV7-2 and TRBJ1-1; D not resolved. The DNA for the CDR3 is TGTGCCAGCAGCCGTGGTGGGGTAGAGCGGACTGAAGCTTTCTTT. Protein product: CASSRGGVERTEAFF. The full variable domain, rest sourced from reference TRBV7-2 and TRBJ1-1, is GAGVSQSPSNKVTEKGKDVELRCDPISGHTALYWYRQSLGQGLEFLIYFQGNSAPDKSGLPSDRFSAERTGGSVSTLTIQRTQQEDSAVYLCASSRGGVERTEAFFGQGTRLTVV.